The 15 T cell receptor beta chains reported below all come from one sample, sequenced in a study of pediatric ulcerative colitis. One to two pinch biopsies were taken from the rectum during colonoscopy. Assay used: immunoSEQ multiplex PCR; TCRdb lists only in-frame clones, some missing. The table has about 35,000 clones, approximately 78% seen once. The specimen sequenced was gut tissue. These receptors were taken from a boy between 10 and 17 years old with mild ulcerative colitis.

The gene calls are TRBV7-9 and TRBJ1-2; the match to TRBD1 covers 12 bases. Per the germline V gene, CDR1 is SEHNR and CDR2 is FQNEAQ (reference sequence). Germline trimming cut 5 bases from V and 2 bases from J; bases unmatched to any gene: 12. This CDR3 has 18 residues. CDR3 protein: CASSPPPGQGAWNYGYTF. DNA of the CDR3: TGTGCCAGCAGCCCCCCACCGGGACAGGGGGCTTGGAACTATGGCTACACCTTC.

The chain recombines TRBV6-1 with TRBJ2-1, with a weak D call TRBD1 (5 bases). The V end was cut by 7 bases, the J end by 7 bases, with 14 bases between. Per the germline V gene, CDR1 is MNHNS and CDR2 is SASEGT. This CDR3 is built from 13 residues. As DNA, the CDR3 is TGTGCCAGCATGAGATTACAGGAAAATGAGCAGTTCTTC. This translates into CASMRLQENEQFF.

CDR3 DNA: TGTGCCAGCAGCTTAGGGCAGGGAGTGGGACAGCCCCAGCATTTT. It translates to CASSLGQGVGQPQHF. The chain has TRBV11-2 and TRBJ1-5; weak D call: TRBD1 (5 bases). V lost 1 base to trimming and J lost 7 bases, with 14 bases between them. Germline CDR1 and CDR2: SGHAT and FQNNGV. The CDR3 covers 15 residues.

The chain couples TRBV21-1 to TRBJ2-7; the table's TRBD1 call for D was not verified on the DNA. TRBV21-1 counts as a pseudogene. The length of the CDR3 is 15 residues. The CDR3 loop is CASSKSLSGNNEQYF. The CDR3 region has the DNA TGTGCCAGCAGCAAGAGTTTATCAGGGAACAACGAGCAGTACTTC.

Worth noting for this clone: One end of the junction fails to match germline, which may point to a read error. V and J are TRBV30 and TRBJ2-3, with D perhaps matching TRBD1 or TRBD2 (5 bases each). This CDR3 is 13 amino acids long. Germline V gives CDR1 GTSNPN, CDR2 SVGIG (reference sequence). CDR3 bases: TGTGCCCGGAGTGTAGTCGGGGCAAATACGCAGTATTTT. Protein: CARSVVGANTQYF.

The chain is built from TRBV6-5 and TRBJ2-7; D is possibly TRBD1 (6 bases). The CDR3 has 13 amino acids. Germline CDR1 MNHEY, CDR2 SVGAGI. V lost 7 bases and J lost 6, with 16 bases in between. CDR3 bases: TGTGCCAGCACCCGTTTCGGACAGTCCGAGCAGTACTTC. Translation gives CASTRFGQSEQYF.

The rearrangement joins TRBV18 to TRBJ2-1; TRBD2 aligns across 10 bases. The V and J ends lost 3 bases and 6 bases, in that order; junction bases with no gene match: 2. This CDR3 has 14 residues. The V gene's germline CDR1 is KGHSH and CDR2 LQKENI. The CDR3 DNA reads as TGTGCCAGCTCACCTAGCGGGGGGTCCAATGAGCAGTTCTTC. Translating it yields CASSPSGGSNEQFF.

CDR3 coding DNA: TGTGCCAGCAGTTCGGACAGGGCTGGAAACACCATATATTTT. It is translated as CASSSDRAGNTIYF. This rearrangement joins TRBV2 to TRBJ1-3; 8 bases are a match to TRBD1. Per the germline V gene, CDR1 is SNHLY and CDR2 is FYNNEI. V gave up 5 bases and J gave up 2 bases; unmatched junction bases: 2. The CDR3 is made up of 14 amino acids. The whole variable domain, filled in from reference TRBV2 and TRBJ1-3, reads EPEVTQTPSHQVTQMGQEVILRCVPISNHLYFYWYRQILGQKVEFLVSFYNNEISEKSEIFDDQFSVERPDGSNFTLKIRSTKLEDSAMYFCASSSDRAGNTIYFGEGSWLTVV.

The chain joins TRBV19 to TRBJ2-3; 14 bases are a match to TRBD2. The CDR3 runs to 17 residues. Germline CDR1 LNHDA, CDR2 SQIVND (reference sequence). The ends lost 3 bases at V and 3 bases at J; junction bases unmatched: 5. The chain's CDR3 is CASSIGLAGGSTDTQYF. CDR3 DNA sequence: TGTGCCAGTAGTATCGGACTAGCGGGGGGTTCAACAGATACGCAGTATTTT.

This chain uses TRBV30 with TRBJ2-5, with a tentative D call TRBD2 (7 bases). The CDR3 has 14 amino acids. The germline V gene has CDR1 GTSNPN and CDR2 SVGIG (reference sequence). Trimming cost V 0 bases and J 4 bases, with 12 bases left between them. CDR3 DNA: TGTGCCTGGAGTGTAGGCGGGGGCGCAGAGACCCAGTACTTC. Residues: CAWSVGGGAETQYF.

This chain uses TRBV10-3 with TRBJ1-1, with D possibly TRBD1 on 5 matching bases. The CDR3 runs 14 residues. Germline V gene lookup returns CDR1 ENHRY and CDR2 SYGVKD. V dropped 7 bases and J dropped 0 bases, with 12 bases sitting between them. The CDR3 region is CAIKEGVMNTEAFF. In DNA form, the CDR3 reads TGTGCCATCAAAGAAGGGGTAATGAACACTGAAGCTTTCTTT.

V usage is TRBV5-1 and J usage is TRBJ1-2, with D perhaps matching TRBD1 (5 bases). Trimming shortened V by 2 bases and J by 4 bases, and 6 bases separated the two germline ends. The length of the CDR3 is 12 residues. The germline V gene encodes CDR1 SGHRS and CDR2 YFSETQ. CDR3 sequence reads: CASSFTGYGYTF. The CDR3 nucleotides read TGCGCCAGCAGCTTTACAGGCTATGGCTACACCTTC.

V usage is TRBV15 and J usage is TRBJ1-1; TRBD1 matches at 7 bases. Germline CDR1 is LNHNV and CDR2 is YYDKDF (reference sequence). After removal of 1 base from V and 1 base from J, the junction contained 3 bases not matched to a gene. The length of the CDR3 is 15 residues. The CDR3 DNA follows: TGTGCCACCAGCAGAGGACAGGGAGGGAACACTGAAGCTTTCTTT. It specifies CATSRGQGGNTEAFF.

The rearrangement joins TRBV9 to TRBJ1-1; D not certain. The CDR3 extends over 13 amino acids. Trimming stripped 6 bases from V and 1 base from J, with 10 bases between. The V gene's germline CDR1 is SGDLS and CDR2 YYNGEE. CDR3 coding DNA: TGTGCCAGCAACCCCGGTCCGAACACTGAAGCTTTCTTT. Its translation is CASNPGPNTEAFF.

CDR3 coding DNA: TGTGCCAGCAGCGGATCTGGACAGGGGTACACTGAAGCTTTCTTT. Translating it yields CASSGSGQGYTEAFF. The chain carries TRBV9 and TRBJ1-1, with 9 bases identical to TRBD1. The germline V gene encodes CDR1 SGDLS and CDR2 YYNGEE. V trimming: 3 bases; J trimming: 3 bases; junction bases outside the gene matches: 6. The CDR3 is 15 residues long. The full variable domain, completed using reference TRBV9 and TRBJ1-1, is DSGVTQTPKHLITATGQRVTLRCSPRSGDLSVYWYQQSLDQGLQFLIQYYNGEERAKGNILERFSAQQFPDLHSELNLSSLELGDSALYFCASSGSGQGYTEAFFGQGTRLTVV.